The clone carrying this T cell receptor beta chain was seen only once. Its antigen is unknown. Every subset had its genomic DNA shared out evenly among several immunoSEQ plates. Some clones are missing from TCRdb's copy, which holds only in-frame ones; the method was immunoSEQ multiplex PCR. The sample shows 2.3 million or so clones, roughly 93% of them seen only once. The sample belongs to a study of shared clonotypes between healthy human individuals. Study-wide results and limits: Sampling involved blood alone; tissue repertoires likely differ.

This clonotype originated in a man aged 18-30 years in good health. Some clones in this sample may be carry-over from other donors' samples. Input material: naive CD4+ T cells from PBMCs. Subset denoted: CD45RA+ positively selected.

CDR3 loop: CATSSGLAEETQYF. CDR3 coding DNA: TGTGCCACCAGCAGTGGACTAGCAGAAGAGACCCAGTACTTC. This rearrangement joins TRBV15 to TRBJ2-5, with 8 bases fitting TRBD2. Germline V gene lookup returns CDR1 LNHNV and CDR2 YYDKDF (reference sequence). The CDR3 runs 14 residues. Trimming took 3 bases from V and 3 from J; bases not matched to a gene: 3. The whole variable domain, filled in from reference TRBV15 and TRBJ2-5, reads DAMVIQNPRYQVTQFGKPVTLSCSQTLNHNVMYWYQQKSSQAPKLLFHYYDKDFNNEADTPDNFQSRRPNTSFCFLDIRSPGLGDTAMYLCATSSGLAEETQYFGPGTRLLVL.